The following is a T cell receptor (beta chain) sequence with its context. The antigen remains undetermined. This entry comes from a study of T cell responses to AZD1222 COVID-19 vaccine. General study points: The study found Spike-specific TCR breadth and depth rose after two AZD1222 doses.

Generated by immunoSEQ multiplex PCR, the TCRdb table keeps only in-frame clones and is missing some. The sample includes 200,000 or so clones, approximately 94% of them seen just once. The CDR3 covers 18 residues. Germline V gene sequence: CDR1 SGDLS, CDR2 YYNGEE. V gave up 0 bases and J gave up 6 bases; unmatched junction bases: 11. The sequencing here drew on peripheral blood, taken on day 0 of AZD1222 vaccination. The gene calls are TRBV9 and TRBJ2-3, with TRBD2 matching 12 bases. This TCR came from an adult in good health. Here the CDR3 DNA reads TGTGCCAGCAGCGTAGGGGCTAGCGGGAGGGCCGGTACGGATACGCAGTATTTT. This codes for CASSVGASGRAGTDTQYF.